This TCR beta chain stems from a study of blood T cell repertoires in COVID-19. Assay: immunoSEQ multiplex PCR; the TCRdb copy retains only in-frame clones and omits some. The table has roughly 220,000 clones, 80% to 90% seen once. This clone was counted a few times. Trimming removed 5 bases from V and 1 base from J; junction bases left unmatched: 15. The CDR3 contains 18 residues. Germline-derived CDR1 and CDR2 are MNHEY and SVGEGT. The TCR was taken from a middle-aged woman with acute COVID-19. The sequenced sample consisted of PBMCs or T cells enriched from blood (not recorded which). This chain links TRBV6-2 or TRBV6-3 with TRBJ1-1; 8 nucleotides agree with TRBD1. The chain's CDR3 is CASSHPPQGAGKNTEAFF. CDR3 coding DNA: TGTGCCAGCAGTCACCCACCGCAGGGGGCTGGGAAGAACACTGAAGCTTTCTTT.